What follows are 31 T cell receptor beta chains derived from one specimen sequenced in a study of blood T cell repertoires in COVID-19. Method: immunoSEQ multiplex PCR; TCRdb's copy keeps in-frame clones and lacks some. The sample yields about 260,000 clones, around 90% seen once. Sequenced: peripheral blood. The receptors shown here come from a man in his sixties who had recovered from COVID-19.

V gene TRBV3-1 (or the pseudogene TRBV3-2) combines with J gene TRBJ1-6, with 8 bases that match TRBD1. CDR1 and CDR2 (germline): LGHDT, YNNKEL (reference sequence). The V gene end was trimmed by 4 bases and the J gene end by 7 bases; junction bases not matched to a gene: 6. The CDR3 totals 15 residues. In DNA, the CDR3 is TGTGCCAGCAGCCTAGAGACAGGGGCAAATTCACCCCTCCACTTT. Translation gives CASSLETGANSPLHF.

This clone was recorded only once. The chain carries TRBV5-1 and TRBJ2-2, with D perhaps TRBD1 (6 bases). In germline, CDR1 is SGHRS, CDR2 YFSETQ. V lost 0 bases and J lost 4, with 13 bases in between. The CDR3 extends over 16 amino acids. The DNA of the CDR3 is TGCGCCAGCAGCTTGGTGCCAGGACAGTCCACCGGGGAGCTGTTTTTT. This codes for CASSLVPGQSTGELFF.

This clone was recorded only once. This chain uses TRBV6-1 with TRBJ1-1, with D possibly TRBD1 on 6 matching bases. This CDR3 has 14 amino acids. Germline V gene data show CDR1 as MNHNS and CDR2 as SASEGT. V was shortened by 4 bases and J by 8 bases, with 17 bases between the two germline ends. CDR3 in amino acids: CASSAGQQLSEAFF. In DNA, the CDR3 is TGTGCCAGCAGTGCAGGACAGCAATTATCGGAAGCTTTCTTT.

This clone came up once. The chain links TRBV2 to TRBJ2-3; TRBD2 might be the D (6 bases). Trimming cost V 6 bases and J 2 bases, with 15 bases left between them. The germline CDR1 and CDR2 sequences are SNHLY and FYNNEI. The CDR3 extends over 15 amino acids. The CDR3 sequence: CASRGGPAPTDTQYF. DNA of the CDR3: TGTGCCAGCAGGGGGGGACCGGCTCCCACAGATACGCAGTATTTT. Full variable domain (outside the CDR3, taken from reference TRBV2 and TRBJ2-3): EPEVTQTPSHQVTQMGQEVILRCVPISNHLYFYWYRQILGQKVEFLVSFYNNEISEKSEIFDDQFSVERPDGSNFTLKIRSTKLEDSAMYFCASRGGPAPTDTQYFGPGTRLTVL.

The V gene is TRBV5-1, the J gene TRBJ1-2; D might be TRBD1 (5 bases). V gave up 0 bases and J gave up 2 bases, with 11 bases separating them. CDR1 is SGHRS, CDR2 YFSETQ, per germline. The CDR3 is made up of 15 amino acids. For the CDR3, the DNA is TGCGCCAGCAGCTTGGATCCGGGGGGAAACTATGGCTACACCTTC. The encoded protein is CASSLDPGGNYGYTF.

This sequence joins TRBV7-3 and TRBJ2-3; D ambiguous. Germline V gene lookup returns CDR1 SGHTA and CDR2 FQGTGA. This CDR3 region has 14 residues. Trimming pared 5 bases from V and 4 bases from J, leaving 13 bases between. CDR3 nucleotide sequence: TGTGCCAGCAGCCAAGAGAGGCGGCCAGATACGCAGTATTTT. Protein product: CASSQERRPDTQYF.

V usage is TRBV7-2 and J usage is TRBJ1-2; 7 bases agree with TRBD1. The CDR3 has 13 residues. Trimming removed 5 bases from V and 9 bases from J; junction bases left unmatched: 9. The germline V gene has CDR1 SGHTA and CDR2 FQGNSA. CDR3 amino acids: CASSDRTGSRYTF. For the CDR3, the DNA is TGTGCCAGCAGCGACCGGACAGGATCACGCTACACCTTC.

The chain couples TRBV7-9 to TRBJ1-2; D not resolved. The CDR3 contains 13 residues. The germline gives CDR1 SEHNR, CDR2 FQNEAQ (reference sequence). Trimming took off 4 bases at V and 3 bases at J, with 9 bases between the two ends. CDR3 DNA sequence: TGTGCCAGCAGCTCCACAGATGACTATGGCTACACCTTC. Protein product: CASSSTDDYGYTF.

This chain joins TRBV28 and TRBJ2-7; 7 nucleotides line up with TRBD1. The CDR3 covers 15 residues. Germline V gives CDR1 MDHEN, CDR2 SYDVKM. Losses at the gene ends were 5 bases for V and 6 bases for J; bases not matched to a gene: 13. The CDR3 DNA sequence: TGTGCCAGCAGTACTTACACGACAGGGTTCGGCGAGCAGTACTTC. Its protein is CASSTYTTGFGEQYF. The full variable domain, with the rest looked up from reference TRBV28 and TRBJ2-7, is DVKVTQSSRYLVKRTGEKVFLECVQDMDHENMFWYRQDPGLGLRLIYFSYDVKMKEKGDIPEGYSVSREKKERFSLILESASTNQTSMYLCASSTYTTGFGEQYFGPGTRLTVT.

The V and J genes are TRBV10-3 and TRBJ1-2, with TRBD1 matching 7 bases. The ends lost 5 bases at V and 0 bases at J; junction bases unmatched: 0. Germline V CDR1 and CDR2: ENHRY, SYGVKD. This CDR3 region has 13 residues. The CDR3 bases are TGTGCCATCAGTCAGGGGGCTAACTATGGCTACACCTTC. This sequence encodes CAISQGANYGYTF.

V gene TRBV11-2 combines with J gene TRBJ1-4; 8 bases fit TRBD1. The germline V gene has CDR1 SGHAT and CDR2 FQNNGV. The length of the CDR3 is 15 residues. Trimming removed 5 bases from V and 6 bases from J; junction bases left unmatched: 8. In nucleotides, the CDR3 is TGTGCCAGCAGCCCGCGGACAGGGAGGGATGAAAAACTGTTTTTT. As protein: CASSPRTGRDEKLFF.

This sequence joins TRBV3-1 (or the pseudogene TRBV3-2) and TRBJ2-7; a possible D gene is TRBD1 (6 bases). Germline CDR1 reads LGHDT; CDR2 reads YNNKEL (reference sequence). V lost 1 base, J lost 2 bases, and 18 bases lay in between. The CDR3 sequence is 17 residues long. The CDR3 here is CASSQALGQGNAYEQYF. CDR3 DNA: TGTGCCAGCAGCCAAGCATTAGGGCAGGGGAATGCCTACGAGCAGTACTTC.

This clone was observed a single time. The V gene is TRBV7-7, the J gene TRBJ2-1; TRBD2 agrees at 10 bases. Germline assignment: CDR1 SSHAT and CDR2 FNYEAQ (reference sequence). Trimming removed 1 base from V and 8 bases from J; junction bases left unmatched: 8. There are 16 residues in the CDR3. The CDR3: CASSLDSLAGVDEQFF. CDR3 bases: TGTGCCAGCAGCTTAGATTCCCTAGCGGGGGTCGATGAGCAGTTCTTC.

The CDR3 nucleotides are TGTGCCAGCAGCGTAGGTGTAGCGGGGGCAAATGAGCAGTTCTTC. The encoded protein is CASSVGVAGANEQFF. The chain uses TRBV9 and TRBJ2-1; 9 positions agree with TRBD2. The CDR3 is made up of 15 amino acids. V trimming: 0 bases; J trimming: 7 bases; junction bases outside the gene matches: 5. In germline, CDR1 is SGDLS, CDR2 YYNGEE. Full variable domain (remainder filled in from reference TRBV9 and TRBJ2-1): DSGVTQTPKHLITATGQRVTLRCSPRSGDLSVYWYQQSLDQGLQFLIQYYNGEERAKGNILERFSAQQFPDLHSELNLSSLELGDSALYFCASSVGVAGANEQFFGPGTRLTVL.

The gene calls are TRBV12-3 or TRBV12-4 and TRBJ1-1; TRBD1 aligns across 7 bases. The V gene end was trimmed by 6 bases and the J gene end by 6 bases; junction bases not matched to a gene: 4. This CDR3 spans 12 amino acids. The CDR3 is CASRDRPAEAFF. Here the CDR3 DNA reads TGTGCCAGCAGGGACAGGCCCGCTGAAGCTTTCTTT.

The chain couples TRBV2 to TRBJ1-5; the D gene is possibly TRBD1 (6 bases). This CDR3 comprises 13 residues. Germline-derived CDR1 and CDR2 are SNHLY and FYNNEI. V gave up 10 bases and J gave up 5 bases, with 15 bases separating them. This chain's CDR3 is CATSVQGYQPQHF. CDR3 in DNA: TGTGCCACAAGTGTACAGGGATATCAGCCCCAGCATTTT.

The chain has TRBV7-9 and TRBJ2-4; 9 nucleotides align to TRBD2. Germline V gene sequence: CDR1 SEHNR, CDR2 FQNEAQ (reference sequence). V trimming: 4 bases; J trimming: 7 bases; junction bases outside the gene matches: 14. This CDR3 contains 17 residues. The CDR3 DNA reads TGTGCCAGCAGCTCTGCTAGCGGGGCTCTATTAGGGAACATTCAGTACTTC. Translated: CASSSASGALLGNIQYF.

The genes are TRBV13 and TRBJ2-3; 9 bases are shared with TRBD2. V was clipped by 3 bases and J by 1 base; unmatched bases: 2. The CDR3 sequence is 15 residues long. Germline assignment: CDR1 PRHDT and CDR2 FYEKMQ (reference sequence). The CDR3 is CASSFPSGGTDTQYF. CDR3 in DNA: TGTGCCAGCAGCTTCCCTAGCGGGGGCACAGATACGCAGTATTTT.

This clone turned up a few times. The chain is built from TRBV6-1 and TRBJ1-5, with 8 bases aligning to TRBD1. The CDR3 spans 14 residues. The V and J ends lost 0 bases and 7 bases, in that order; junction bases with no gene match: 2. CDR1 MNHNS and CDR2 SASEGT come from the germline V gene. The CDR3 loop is CASSEAPGGQPQHF. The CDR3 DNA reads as TGTGCCAGCAGTGAAGCGCCAGGGGGCCAGCCCCAGCATTTT.

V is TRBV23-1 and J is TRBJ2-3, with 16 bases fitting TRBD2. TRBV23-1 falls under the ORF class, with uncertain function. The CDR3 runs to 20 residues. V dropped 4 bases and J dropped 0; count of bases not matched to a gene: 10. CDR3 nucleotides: TGCGCCAGCAGTCGGCCCCCCGGGACTAGCGGGGGGGCCAGCACAGATACGCAGTATTTT. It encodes CASSRPPGTSGGASTDTQYF.

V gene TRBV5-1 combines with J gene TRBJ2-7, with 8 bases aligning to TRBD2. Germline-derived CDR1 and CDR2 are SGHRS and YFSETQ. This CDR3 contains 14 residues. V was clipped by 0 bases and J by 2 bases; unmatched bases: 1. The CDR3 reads CASSLAGGTYEQYF. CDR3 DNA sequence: TGCGCCAGCAGCTTGGCGGGGGGGACCTACGAGCAGTACTTC.

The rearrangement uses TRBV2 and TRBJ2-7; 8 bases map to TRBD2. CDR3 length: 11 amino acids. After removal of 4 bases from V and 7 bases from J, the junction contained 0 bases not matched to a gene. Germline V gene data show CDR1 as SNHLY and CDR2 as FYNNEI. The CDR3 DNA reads TGTGCCAGCAGTGCGGGGGGGGAGCAGTACTTC. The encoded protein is CASSAGGEQYF.

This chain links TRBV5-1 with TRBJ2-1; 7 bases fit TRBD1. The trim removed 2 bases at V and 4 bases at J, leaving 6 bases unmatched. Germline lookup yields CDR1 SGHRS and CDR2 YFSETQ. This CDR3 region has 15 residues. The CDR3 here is CASSLPGTAYNEQFF. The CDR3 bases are TGCGCCAGCAGCTTACCAGGGACAGCTTACAATGAGCAGTTCTTC.

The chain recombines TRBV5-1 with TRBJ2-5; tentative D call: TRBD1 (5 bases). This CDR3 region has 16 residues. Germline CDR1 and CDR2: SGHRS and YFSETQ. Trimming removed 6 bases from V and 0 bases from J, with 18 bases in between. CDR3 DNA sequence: TGCGCCAGCAAAAGATTCGGACCAGGGAACCAAGAGACCCAGTACTTC. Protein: CASKRFGPGNQETQYF.

CDR3 sequence reads: CASSPLAGALSYEQYF. For the CDR3, the DNA is TGTGCCAGCAGCCCACTGGCAGGGGCTCTCTCCTACGAGCAGTACTTC. The chain is built from TRBV7-8 and TRBJ2-7; TRBD1 is a possible D gene (6 bases). The V and J ends lost 5 bases and 0 bases respectively, with 17 bases between them. The CDR3 totals 16 residues. In germline, CDR1 is SGHVS, CDR2 FQNEAQ.

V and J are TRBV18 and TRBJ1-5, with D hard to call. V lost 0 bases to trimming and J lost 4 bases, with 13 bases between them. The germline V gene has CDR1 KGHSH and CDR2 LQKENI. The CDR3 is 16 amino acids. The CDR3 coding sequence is TGTGCCAGCTCACCACCTAGCGCCCCTCGAAATCAGCCCCAGCATTTT. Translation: CASSPPSAPRNQPQHF.

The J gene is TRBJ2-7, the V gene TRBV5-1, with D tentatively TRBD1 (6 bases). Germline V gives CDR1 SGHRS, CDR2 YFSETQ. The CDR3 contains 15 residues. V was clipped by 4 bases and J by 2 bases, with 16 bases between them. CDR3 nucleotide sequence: TGCGCCAGCAGCCTTAGCCAGGGGTTAACCTACGAGCAGTACTTC. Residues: CASSLSQGLTYEQYF.

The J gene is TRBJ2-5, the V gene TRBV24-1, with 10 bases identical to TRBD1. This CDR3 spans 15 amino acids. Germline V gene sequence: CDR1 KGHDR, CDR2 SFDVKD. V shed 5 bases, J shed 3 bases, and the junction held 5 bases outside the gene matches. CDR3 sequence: CATSVPGQGKETQYF. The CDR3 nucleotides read TGTGCCACCAGTGTCCCGGGACAGGGGAAAGAGACCCAGTACTTC.

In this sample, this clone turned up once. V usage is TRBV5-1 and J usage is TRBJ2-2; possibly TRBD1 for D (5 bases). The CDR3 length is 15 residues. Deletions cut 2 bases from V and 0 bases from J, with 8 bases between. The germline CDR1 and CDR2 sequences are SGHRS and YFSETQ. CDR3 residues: CASSLQVSNTGELFF. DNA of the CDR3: TGCGCCAGCAGCTTACAGGTTTCGAACACCGGGGAGCTGTTTTTT.

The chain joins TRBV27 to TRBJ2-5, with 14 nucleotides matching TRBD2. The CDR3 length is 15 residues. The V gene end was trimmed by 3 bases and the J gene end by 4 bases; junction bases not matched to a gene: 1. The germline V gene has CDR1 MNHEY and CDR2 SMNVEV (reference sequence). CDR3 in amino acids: CASSFGLAGGETQYF. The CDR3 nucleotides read TGTGCCAGCAGTTTCGGACTAGCGGGGGGAGAGACCCAGTACTTC.

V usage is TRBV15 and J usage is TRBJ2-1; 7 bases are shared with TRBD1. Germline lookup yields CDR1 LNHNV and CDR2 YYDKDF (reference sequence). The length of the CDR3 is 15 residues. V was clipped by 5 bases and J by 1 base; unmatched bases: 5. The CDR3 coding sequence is TGTGCCACCAGCGGAAGACAGGGTTCCTACAATGAGCAGTTCTTC. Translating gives CATSGRQGSYNEQFF. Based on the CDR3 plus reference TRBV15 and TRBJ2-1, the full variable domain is DAMVIQNPRYQVTQFGKPVTLSCSQTLNHNVMYWYQQKSSQAPKLLFHYYDKDFNNEADTPDNFQSRRPNTSFCFLDIRSPGLGDTAMYLCATSGRQGSYNEQFFGPGTRLTVL.